This record covers a single T cell receptor beta chain. Its antigen is still unknown. Here immunoSEQ multiplex PCR was the method, and the copy in TCRdb shows in-frame clones only, minus some. The sample shows some 30,000 clones, about 70% of them seen only once. These data belong to a study of CD4 T cells in relation to SARS-CoV-2 and coronaviruses. Unexposed donor CD4+ T cells date from about 2011-2018, before the COVID-19 pandemic. CD4+ T cells were isolated from the cells after around eleven days of culture. Unexposed-donor CD4+ T cells were probed with SARS-CoV-2 S/N and four cold-coronavirus spikes, cells permitting. Fresh IL-2 medium replaced half the medium on days 3 and 7. The CDR3 covers 15 residues. V was pared by 7 bases and J by 4 bases, with 17 bases between. Looked up from germline, CDR1 is SNHLY and CDR2 is FYNNEI.

This TCR was sampled from a human donor in good health. The chain combines TRBV2 with TRBJ2-1, with D perhaps matching TRBD1 or TRBD2 (7 bases each). The sequencing sample was made of CD4+ T cells from PBMCs, cultured in vitro. The CDR3 spells CASTPGRGPYNEQFF. The DNA for the CDR3 is TGTGCCAGCACCCCGGGGAGGGGGCCATACAATGAGCAGTTCTTC.